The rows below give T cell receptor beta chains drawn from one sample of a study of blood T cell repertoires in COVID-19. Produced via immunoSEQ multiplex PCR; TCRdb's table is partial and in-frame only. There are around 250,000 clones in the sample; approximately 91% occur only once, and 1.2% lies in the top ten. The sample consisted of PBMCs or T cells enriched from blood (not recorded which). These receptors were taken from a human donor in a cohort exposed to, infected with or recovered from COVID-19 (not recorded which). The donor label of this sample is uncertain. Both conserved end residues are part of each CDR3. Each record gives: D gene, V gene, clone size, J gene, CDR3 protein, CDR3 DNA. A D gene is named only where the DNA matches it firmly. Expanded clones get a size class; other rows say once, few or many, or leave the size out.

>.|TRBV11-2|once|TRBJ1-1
CASSTRGGTATEAFF
TGTGCCAGCAGCACTCGGGGAGGGACGGCCACTGAAGCTTTCTTT
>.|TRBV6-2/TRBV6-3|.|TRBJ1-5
CASSYPPTYLNQPQHF
TGTGCCAGCAGTTACCCCCCGACTTACCTCAATCAGCCCCAGCATTTT
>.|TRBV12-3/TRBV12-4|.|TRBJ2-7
CASSLGGGEQYF
TGTGCCAGCAGTTTGGGGGGTGGAGAGCAGTACTTC
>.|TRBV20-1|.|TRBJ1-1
CSAGHGTEAFF
TGCAGTGCTGGACACGGGACTGAAGCTTTCTTT
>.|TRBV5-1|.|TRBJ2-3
CASSVYRVDTQYF
TGCGCCAGCAGCGTATACAGGGTAGATACGCAGTATTTT
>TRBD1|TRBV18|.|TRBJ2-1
CASSAGTGSYNEQFF
TGTGCCAGCTCAGCCGGGACAGGGAGTTACAATGAGCAGTTCTTC
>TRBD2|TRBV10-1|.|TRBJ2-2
CASSELAGGPNTGELFF
TGCGCCAGCAGTGAACTAGCGGGGGGACCGAACACCGGGGAGCTGTTTTTT
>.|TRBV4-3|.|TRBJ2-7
CASSQVASAGYEQYF
TGCGCCAGCAGCCAAGTTGCGTCCGCAGGATACGAGCAGTACTTC
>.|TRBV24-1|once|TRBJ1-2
CATSDSTERGYTF
TGTGCCACCAGTGATTCAACAGAACGGGGCTACACCTTC
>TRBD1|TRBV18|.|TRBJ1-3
CASSPRDRVSGNTIYF
TGTGCCAGCTCACCTCGGGACAGGGTATCTGGAAACACCATATATTTT
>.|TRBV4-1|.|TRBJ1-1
CASSRREGGAEAFF
TGCGCCAGCAGCCGGAGAGAAGGCGGCGCTGAAGCTTTCTTT
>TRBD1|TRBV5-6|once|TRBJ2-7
CASSTPGTGSYEQYF
TGTGCCAGCAGCACCCCCGGGACAGGGTCCTACGAGCAGTACTTC
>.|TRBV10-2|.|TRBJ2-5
CASSGPGTVLETQYF
TGCGCCAGCAGTGGCCCCGGGACTGTTTTGGAGACCCAGTACTTC
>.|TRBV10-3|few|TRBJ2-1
CASGEYNEQFF
TGTGCCAGCGGGGAGTACAATGAGCAGTTCTTC
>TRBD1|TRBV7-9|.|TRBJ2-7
CASRTGVVDEQYF
TGTGCCAGCAGGACAGGGGTAGTAGACGAGCAGTACTTC
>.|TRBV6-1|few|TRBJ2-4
CASSGGGRIPQNIQYF
TGTGCCAGCAGTGGGGGGGGCCGGATCCCGCAAAACATTCAGTACTTC
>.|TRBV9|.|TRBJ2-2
CASSVEVWAETGELFF
TGTGCCAGCAGCGTAGAAGTGTGGGCAGAAACCGGGGAGCTGTTTTTT
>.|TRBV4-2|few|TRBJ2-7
CASSQEGLPNPYEQYF
TGTGCCAGCAGCCAAGAGGGGCTTCCTAACCCCTACGAGCAGTACTTC
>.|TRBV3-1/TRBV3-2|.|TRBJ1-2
CASSQDGAGRGYTF
TGTGCCAGCAGCCAAGATGGGGCAGGGCGGGGCTACACCTTC
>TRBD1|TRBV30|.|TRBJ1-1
CASTGEGSMETEAFF
TGTGCCTCGACAGGGGAGGGGTCAATGGAAACTGAAGCTTTCTTT
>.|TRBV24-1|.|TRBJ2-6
CATSDFGVRSGANVLTF
TGTGCCACCAGTGATTTCGGAGTCCGATCTGGGGCCAACGTCCTGACTTTC
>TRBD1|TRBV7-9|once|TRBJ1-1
CASSLWGGQEAFF
TGTGCCAGCAGCTTATGGGGGGGACAGGAGGCTTTCTTT
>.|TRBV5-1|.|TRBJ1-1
CASSWGVSNTEAFF
TGCGCCAGCAGCTGGGGGGTCTCGAACACTGAAGCTTTCTTT
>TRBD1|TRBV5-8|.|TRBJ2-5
CASSYRGETQYF
TGTGCCAGCAGTTACAGGGGGGAGACCCAGTACTTC
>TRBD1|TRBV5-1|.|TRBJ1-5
CASSLGTGHQPQHF
TGCGCCAGCAGCTTGGGGACAGGTCATCAGCCCCAGCATTTT
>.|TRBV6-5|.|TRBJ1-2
CASSSTTMVGLGYTF
TGTGCCAGCAGTTCGACTACGATGGTTGGGCTGGGCTACACCTTC
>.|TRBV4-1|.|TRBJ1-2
CASSQETGGNGYGYTF
TGCGCCAGCAGCCAAGAGACAGGTGGCAATGGGTATGGCTACACCTTC
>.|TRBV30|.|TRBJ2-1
CAWSVGGPRNEQFF
TGTGCCTGGTCCGTCGGGGGGCCTCGGAATGAGCAGTTCTTC
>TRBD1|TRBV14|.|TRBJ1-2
CASSHKRGRDRVAYGYTF
TGTGCCAGCAGCCATAAAAGAGGTCGGGACAGGGTCGCCTATGGCTACACCTTC
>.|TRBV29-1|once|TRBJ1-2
CSVVTGDYGYTF
TGCAGCGTCGTGACAGGTGATTATGGCTACACCTTC
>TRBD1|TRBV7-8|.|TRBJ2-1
CASSLLGQGLYSEQFF
TGTGCCAGCAGCTTACTGGGACAGGGTCTGTACAGTGAGCAGTTCTTC
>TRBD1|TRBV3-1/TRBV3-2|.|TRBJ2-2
CASSRAGQGTGELFF
TGTGCCAGCAGCCGGGCGGGACAGGGGACCGGGGAGCTGTTTTTT
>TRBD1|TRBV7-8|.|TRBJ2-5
CASSVPTGAEETQYF
TGTGCCAGCAGCGTACCGACAGGGGCGGAGGAGACCCAGTACTTC
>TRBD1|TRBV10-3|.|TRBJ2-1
CAISGPGTGSYNEQFF
TGTGCCATCAGTGGCCCCGGGACAGGGTCCTACAATGAGCAGTTCTTC
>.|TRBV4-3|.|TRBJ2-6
CASSQDYKSGANVLTF
TGCGCCAGCAGCCAAGACTATAAATCTGGGGCCAACGTCCTGACTTTC
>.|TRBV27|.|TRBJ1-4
CASSLERGGEKLFF
TGTGCCAGCAGTTTGGAAAGGGGAGGCGAAAAACTGTTTTTT
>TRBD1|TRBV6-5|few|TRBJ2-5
CASSPGQGVSETQYF
TGTGCCAGCAGTCCCGGACAGGGTGTGTCCGAGACCCAGTACTTC
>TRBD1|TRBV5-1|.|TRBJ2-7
CASSLIGGQGTYEQYF
TGCGCCAGCAGCTTGATCGGGGGACAGGGGACCTACGAGCAGTACTTC
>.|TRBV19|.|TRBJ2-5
CASSISQETQYF
TGTGCCAGTAGTATCAGCCAAGAGACCCAGTACTTC
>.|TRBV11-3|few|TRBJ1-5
CASSLEWWQGPHQPQHF
TGTGCCAGCAGCTTAGAATGGTGGCAGGGGCCCCATCAGCCCCAGCATTTT